Sequencing of this T cell receptor (beta chain) was carried out in a study of blood T cell repertoires in COVID-19 (dated by TCRdb to the early 2020s). With regard to the full study: Samples from collaborators originated in the United States, Italy and Spain and spanned both the acute and convalescent phases of COVID-19. The material from the prospective study consisted of cDNA or gDNA derived from T cells, B-cell-depleted T cells, or PBMCs. The repertoires were released in a freely available public database intended as a resource for research on the immune response to SARS-CoV-2. Samples came from the ongoing ImmuneRACE study (first 160 participants) plus 1,254 subjects from 6 global collaborators. A de-identified subject ID, COVID-19 status, age in years and sex were almost always included in the sample metadata. Where HLA class I and class II types were available, the types were taken from metadata supplied by the sample provider, not from assay-based typing. Subjects who had been exposed to COVID-19, were actively infected with it, or had recovered from it provided the deeply sampled blood TCRbeta repertoires that made up the dataset. What the research found in general, with its limitations: Clinical and demographic metadata were provided uncurated, with the amount varying by source and participant.

Each collaborating institution followed its own protocols to collect whole blood in K2EDTA tubes. Collaborator samples were shipped for TCRbeta analysis as frozen whole blood, isolated PBMCs, or DNA extracted from either sample type. TCRbeta CDR3 regions were amplified from genomic DNA by means of the immunoSEQ Assay, a bias-controlled multiplex PCR. The authors processed their data as follows. Nucleated cell counts per sample were estimated from amplification of reference gene primers within the assay. To quantify the absolute abundance of each unique TCRbeta CDR3 rearrangement, sequence reads were collapsed and filtered. For each sample, productive Simpson clonality was calculated as the square root of Simpson's diversity index over productive rearrangements. The immuneACCESS repertoire file appears here via TCRdb, limited to in-frame rearrangements. These files lack a portion of the clones; in checked studies, under half of the deficit traces to unresolved V genes, and the cause of the others is not known. V and J calls and clone size are copied from that table; D and trimming were computed from the DNA. A total of just over 60,000 clones appear in this sample, less than 80% of them only once. The leading ten clones occupy 18% of the sample.

V and J lose 6 bases and 5 bases, and a span of 10 bases separates them. Taken from cysteine to phenylalanine, the CDR3 has 13 residues. Just the 39-base CDR3 DNA is kept, in frame starting at base 1. The CDR1 and CDR2 encoded by the germline V gene are SNHLY and FYNNEI. Note on this clone: Which antigen it targets is not known. Base qualities are missing; no much larger clone stands one base away.

This TCR came from a man aged 60 to 75 with acute or convalescent COVID-19. What was sequenced was peripheral blood. The rearrangement joined TRBV2 to TRBJ2-2; the D region possibly corresponds to TRBD2 (6 bases align). The bases are TGTGCCAGCAGCGGGAGACGGACCGGGGAGCTGTTTTTT. This codes for CASSGRRTGELFF.